Each of the 29 T cell receptor beta chains below was sequenced from the same sample in a study of blood T cell repertoires in COVID-19. Libraries were prepared by immunoSEQ multiplex PCR; TCRdb keeps only in-frame clonotypes and omits some of them. The table lists tens of thousands of clones, around 84% of them singletons. Specimen: peripheral blood. The receptors derive from a woman older than 75 in a cohort sampled during active or convalescent COVID-19.

J is TRBJ2-1 and V is TRBV11-2; 7 nucleotides match TRBD2. After removal of 0 bases from V and 4 bases from J, the junction contained 3 bases not matched to a gene. The CDR3 is made up of 15 amino acids. Germline CDR1 is SGHAT and CDR2 is FQNNGV. CDR3 nucleotide sequence: TGTGCCAGCAGCTTAGAGGGCGGGAGATACAATGAGCAGTTCTTC. Translating gives CASSLEGGRYNEQFF. Variable domain in full (rest from reference TRBV11-2 and TRBJ2-1): EAGVAQSPRYKIIEKRQSVAFWCNPISGHATLYWYQQILGQGPKLLIQFQNNGVVDDSQLPKDRFSAERLKGVDSTLKIQPAKLEDSAVYLCASSLEGGRYNEQFFGPGTRLTVL.

V and J are TRBV6-6 and TRBJ1-2; TRBD1 matches 8 bases. There are 19 residues in the CDR3. Germline V lookup: CDR1 MNHNY, CDR2 SVGAGI (reference sequence). The V gene end was trimmed by 6 bases and the J gene end by 0 bases; junction bases not matched to a gene: 18. The CDR3 DNA follows: TGTGCCAGCAGCTGGTCGCAGTCCAGGGGGCGCCCGGCTAACTATGGCTACACCTTC. Translating gives CASSWSQSRGRPANYGYTF.

The J gene is TRBJ2-6, the V gene TRBV5-1, with unresolved D. Trimming took 2 bases from V and 4 from J, leaving 13 bases between them. The CDR3 contains 16 residues. The germline V gene encodes CDR1 SGHRS and CDR2 YFSETQ. In DNA form, the CDR3 reads TGCGCCAGCAGCTTTTACAGCTTCACGGGGGCCAACGTCCTGACTTTC. Its translation: CASSFYSFTGANVLTF.

The chain recombines TRBV10-3 with TRBJ2-5; TRBD1 is a possible D gene (6 bases). There are 15 residues in the CDR3. Trimming took 2 bases from V and 2 from J, leaving 12 bases between them. Germline V gives CDR1 ENHRY, CDR2 SYGVKD. The CDR3 coding sequence is TGTGCCATCAGTGAGCCACAACAGGGACAAGAGACCCAGTACTTC. It codes for CAISEPQQGQETQYF.

The chain carries TRBV6-2 or TRBV6-3 and TRBJ2-1; 11 nucleotides line up with TRBD1. The CDR3 has 17 residues. Trimming cost V 6 bases and J 7 bases; bases outside gene matches: 14. Germline values: CDR1 MNHEY, CDR2 SVGEGT. The CDR3 sequence is CASSPSSGTGGLNEQFF. In DNA, the CDR3 is TGTGCCAGCAGCCCCAGCAGCGGGACAGGGGGTTTGAATGAGCAGTTCTTC.

A note on this clone: Other DNA sequences within the sample encode an identical CDR3. The chain combines TRBV19 with TRBJ2-2; TRBD2 matches at 10 bases. Losses at the gene ends were 8 bases for V and 3 bases for J; bases not matched to a gene: 6. Germline assignment: CDR1 LNHDA and CDR2 SQIVND (reference sequence). The CDR3 has 15 residues. Written as DNA, the CDR3 is TGTGCCAGTGCCCGGCTAGCGGGGGACACCGGGGAGCTGTTTTTT. It is translated as CASARLAGDTGELFF. Full variable domain (rest looked up from reference TRBV19 and TRBJ2-2): DGGITQSPKYLFRKEGQNVTLSCEQNLNHDAMYWYRQDPGQGLRLIYYSQIVNDFQKGDIAEGYSVSREKKESFPLTVTSAQKNPTAFYLCASARLAGDTGELFFGEGSRLTVL.

This clone has more than one count but fewer than ten. The rearrangement links TRBV13 to TRBJ1-4; D is undetermined. The CDR3 consists of 12 residues. Per germline, CDR1 PRHDT and CDR2 FYEKMQ (reference sequence). V was clipped by 4 bases and J by 4 bases, with 4 bases between them. The chain's CDR3 is CASSSYNEKLFF. In DNA form, the CDR3 reads TGTGCCAGCAGCTCCTATAATGAAAAACTGTTTTTT.

This clone was seen only once. The V call is TRBV6-6, the J call TRBJ2-1; 7 nucleotides agree with TRBD2. The CDR3 extends over 17 amino acids. V lost 7 bases to trimming and J lost 4 bases; unmatched junction nucleotides: 16. From germline, CDR1 is MNHNY and CDR2 SVGAGI (reference sequence). CDR3 protein: CASIRTPGGGSYNEQFF. DNA of the CDR3: TGTGCCAGCATTCGAACGCCTGGCGGGGGATCATACAATGAGCAGTTCTTC.

The chain carries TRBV28 and TRBJ1-1, with D hard to call. Germline CDR1 reads MDHEN; CDR2 reads SYDVKM. The CDR3 is 16 residues long. V was trimmed by 3 bases and J by 5 bases, leaving 19 bases between them. The CDR3 DNA reads as TGTGCCAGCAGTTTCCTACTCGGAGGGATAAGGACTGAAGCTTTCTTT. Residues: CASSFLLGGIRTEAFF.

The V gene is TRBV5-1, the J gene TRBJ1-1, with 9 bases that match TRBD1. In germline, CDR1 is SGHRS, CDR2 YFSETQ. The CDR3 length is 14 residues. The ends lost 0 bases at V and 6 bases at J; junction bases unmatched: 3. The CDR3 here is CASSLAGTGSEAFF. CDR3 nucleotide sequence: TGCGCCAGCAGCTTGGCTGGGACAGGGTCTGAAGCTTTCTTT.

The chain links TRBV7-3 to TRBJ2-2; weak D call: TRBD1 (5 bases). Germline assignment: CDR1 SGHTA and CDR2 FQGTGA. V lost 0 bases, J lost 4 bases, and 15 bases lay in between. The CDR3 consists of 17 residues. The CDR3 here is CASSLTDPWTSTGELFF. The CDR3 DNA sequence: TGTGCCAGCAGCTTAACAGATCCTTGGACAAGCACCGGGGAGCTGTTTTTT.

J is TRBJ2-7 and V is TRBV5-6; 7 bases are a match to TRBD1. Germline CDR1 is SGHDT and CDR2 is YYEEEE. The CDR3 runs to 13 residues. V shed 5 bases and J 6 bases; nucleotides not matched to a gene: 8. The CDR3, as DNA: TGTGCCAGCAGTTACCAAGACAGGGTCGAGCAGTACTTC. Translated: CASSYQDRVEQYF.

The chain recombines TRBV18 with TRBJ2-1, with 8 bases lining up with TRBD2. Germline V gene lookup returns CDR1 KGHSH and CDR2 LQKENI. This CDR3 is 14 amino acids long. The trim removed 2 bases at V and 8 bases at J, leaving 5 bases unmatched. The CDR3 coding sequence is TGTGCCAGCTCACCATCCGGGGGGGGAGATGAGCAGTTCTTC. Amino acids: CASSPSGGGDEQFF.

The chain combines TRBV6-1 with TRBJ2-3; weak D call: TRBD2 (6 bases). With 0 bases removed from V and 6 bases from J, the gap between germline ends came to 10 bases. Germline V CDR1 and CDR2: MNHNS, SASEGT. This CDR3 comprises 14 residues. CDR3 residues: CASSEAGGVDTQYF. In DNA form, the CDR3 reads TGTGCCAGCAGTGAAGCGGGGGGAGTGGATACGCAGTATTTT.

The chain couples TRBV6-1 to TRBJ1-2, with D possibly being TRBD1 (5 bases). Germline CDR1 MNHNS, CDR2 SASEGT. Trimming took 3 bases from V and 6 from J, leaving 17 bases between them. The CDR3 consists of 15 residues. CDR3 amino acids: CASSEGGAGWDGYTF. CDR3 sequence (DNA): TGTGCCAGCAGTGAGGGAGGGGCAGGGTGGGATGGCTACACCTTC.

V is TRBV7-9 and J is TRBJ2-1; 7 positions match TRBD1. J lost 1 base, V lost 4 bases, and 7 bases had no gene match. The CDR3 is 16 amino acids. The germline gives CDR1 SEHNR, CDR2 FQNEAQ (reference sequence). The CDR3 DNA reads as TGTGCCAGCAGCTCACGGACAGGCCGGTCCTACAATGAGCAGTTCTTC. This translates into CASSSRTGRSYNEQFF.

J is TRBJ1-2 and V is TRBV5-1; weak D call: TRBD1 (6 bases). Trimming removed 0 bases at V and 8 bases at J, with 17 bases between. This CDR3 has 15 amino acids. Germline assignment: CDR1 SGHRS and CDR2 YFSETQ. The CDR3 spells CASSLVGQSSLGYTF. The CDR3 nucleotides read TGCGCCAGCAGCTTGGTCGGACAGAGCTCGCTCGGCTACACCTTC.

The CDR3 region is CASSPWTGNTGELFF. The CDR3 DNA sequence: TGTGCCAGCAGCCCCTGGACAGGGAACACCGGGGAGCTGTTTTTT. V and J are TRBV7-3 and TRBJ2-2, with TRBD1 matching 7 bases. Trimming took 5 bases from V and 1 from J; bases not matched to a gene: 4. From germline, CDR1 is SGHTA and CDR2 FQGTGA. This CDR3 contains 15 residues.

The gene calls are TRBV7-2 and TRBJ2-7; unclear D gene. Trimming removed 0 bases at V and 2 bases at J, with 20 bases between. CDR3 length: 18 amino acids. Per the germline V gene, CDR1 is SGHTA and CDR2 is FQGNSA. CDR3 coding DNA: TGTGCCAGCAGCTTAGCCCCCACCTCTTCTATGGTGGCCTACGAGCAGTACTTC. Encoded protein: CASSLAPTSSMVAYEQYF.

This chain joins TRBV27 and TRBJ1-2, with D perhaps matching TRBD1 (6 bases). The germline gives CDR1 MNHEY, CDR2 SMNVEV (reference sequence). V lost 5 bases and J lost 3, with 10 bases in between. The CDR3 extends over 13 amino acids. The CDR3 loop is CASSLAGDYGYTF. The CDR3 DNA reads TGTGCCAGCAGTCTGGCAGGGGACTATGGCTACACCTTC.

The rearrangement links TRBV7-2 to TRBJ1-5; a weak D match, TRBD1 (5 bases). In germline, CDR1 is SGHTA, CDR2 FQGNSA. CDR3 length equals 18 residues. The germline V and J ends were trimmed by 4 bases and 1 base, with 20 bases remaining between them. The CDR3 DNA reads TGTGCCAGCAGCTCTTACATAACAGGATTCGGGAGCAATCAGCCCCAGCATTTT. Its translation: CASSSYITGFGSNQPQHF.

The chain has TRBV30 and TRBJ1-1, with a tentative D call TRBD1 (5 bases). Germline CDR1 and CDR2: GTSNPN and SVGIG (reference sequence). Trimming shortened V by 5 bases and J by 1 base, and 14 bases separated the two germline ends. CDR3 length: 14 amino acids. The chain's CDR3 is CAWGTGGGNTEAFF. DNA for the CDR3: TGTGCCTGGGGCACGGGCGGGGGGAACACTGAAGCTTTCTTT.

V usage is TRBV7-9 and J usage is TRBJ1-2; weak D call: TRBD1 (5 bases). Trimming removed 6 bases at V and 3 bases at J, with 8 bases between. Looked up from germline, CDR1 is SEHNR and CDR2 is FQNEAQ (reference sequence). CDR3 length: 12 amino acids. The CDR3 loop is CASSQGYYGYTF. The CDR3 bases are TGTGCCAGCAGTCAGGGATACTATGGCTACACCTTC. The whole variable domain, filled in from reference TRBV7-9 and TRBJ1-2, reads DTGVSQNPRHKITKRGQNVTFRCDPISEHNRLYWYRQTLGQGPEFLTYFQNEAQLEKSRLLSDRFSAERPKGSFSTLEIQRTEQGDSAMYLCASSQGYYGYTFGSGTRLTVV.

CDR3 sequence (DNA): TGTGCCAGCAGCCGGGACAGGGGGTCCTACGAGCAGTACTTC. It yields the protein CASSRDRGSYEQYF. The rearrangement joins TRBV7-2 to TRBJ2-7, with 11 bases identical to TRBD1. CDR3 length: 14 residues. The ends lost 5 bases at V and 1 base at J; junction bases unmatched: 1. Germline CDR1 and CDR2: SGHTA and FQGNSA.

The chain employs TRBV6-5 and TRBJ1-2, with D hard to call. Germline values: CDR1 MNHEY, CDR2 SVGAGI. This CDR3 is 14 amino acids long. V gave up 6 bases and J gave up 0 bases, with 11 bases separating them. This CDR3 is CASRAGRPNYGYTF. The CDR3 region has the DNA TGTGCCAGCAGGGCAGGTAGACCTAACTATGGCTACACCTTC.

The chain has TRBV2 and TRBJ2-7, with 7 bases fitting TRBD2. With V trimmed by 3 bases and J by 5 bases, 1 base remained unmatched. Germline CDR1 is SNHLY and CDR2 is FYNNEI. CDR3 size: 12 residues. The CDR3 reads CASSEAGDEQYF. The CDR3 nucleotides read TGTGCCAGCAGTGAGGCGGGAGACGAGCAGTACTTC.

The chain is built from TRBV28 and TRBJ1-4; 7 nucleotides line up with TRBD1. Looked up from germline, CDR1 is MDHEN and CDR2 is SYDVKM. V was pared by 5 bases and J by 8 bases, with 11 bases of the junction left unmatched. This CDR3 region has 15 residues. This CDR3 reads CASSTHDRVSEKLFF. The CDR3 bases are TGTGCCAGCAGTACCCACGACAGGGTCAGCGAAAAACTGTTTTTT.

The chain links TRBV11-3 to TRBJ2-5, with 11 nucleotides matching TRBD2. CDR3 length: 15 amino acids. Looked up from germline, CDR1 is SGHNT and CDR2 is YENEEA. After removal of 1 base from V and 5 bases from J, the junction contained 3 bases not matched to a gene. CDR3 sequence (DNA): TGTGCCAGCAGCTTAGGACTAGCGGGATTCGAGACCCAGTACTTC. The encoded protein is CASSLGLAGFETQYF.

The rearrangement links TRBV5-5 to TRBJ2-3; 8 bases line up with TRBD2. V trimming: 6 bases; J trimming: 4 bases; junction bases outside the gene matches: 10. The CDR3 runs to 15 residues. The germline CDR1 and CDR2 sequences are SGHKS and YYEKEE (reference sequence). This chain's CDR3 is CASTPGGARADTQYF. The CDR3 DNA follows: TGTGCCAGCACGCCCGGGGGGGCCAGAGCAGATACGCAGTATTTT.